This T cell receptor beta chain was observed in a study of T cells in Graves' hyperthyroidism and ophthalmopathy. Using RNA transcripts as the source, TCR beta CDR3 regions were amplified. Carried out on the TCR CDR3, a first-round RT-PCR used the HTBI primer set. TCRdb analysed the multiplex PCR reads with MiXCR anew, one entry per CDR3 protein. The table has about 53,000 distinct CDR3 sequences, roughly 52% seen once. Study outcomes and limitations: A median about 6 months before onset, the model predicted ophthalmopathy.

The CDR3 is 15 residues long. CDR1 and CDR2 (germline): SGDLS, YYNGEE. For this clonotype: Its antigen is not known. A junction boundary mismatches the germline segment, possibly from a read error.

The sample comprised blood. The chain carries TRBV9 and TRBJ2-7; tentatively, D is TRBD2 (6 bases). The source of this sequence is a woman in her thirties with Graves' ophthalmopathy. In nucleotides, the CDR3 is TGTGCCAGCGGCGTAAGGGACGGGAGCGCCTACGAGCAGTACTTC. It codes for CASGVRDGSAYEQYF.